One T cell receptor (beta chain) is described in this entry. The method was immunoSEQ multiplex PCR; TCRdb's version includes in-frame clones alone and lacks a portion of them. Of around 71,000 clones in the sample, around 90% were seen once. This sample was included in a study of T cell changes during pregnancy in multiple sclerosis. Germline assignment: CDR1 LNHDA and CDR2 SQIVND (reference sequence). Trimming left V 3 bases short and J 1 base short, with 15 bases between. This CDR3 has 16 residues. V and J are TRBV19 and TRBJ1-1; D perhaps matches TRBD1 (5 bases). The material was peripheral blood, obtained after pregnancy. The TCR sequence derives from a female donor with multiple sclerosis, enrolled in a pregnancy study. Written as DNA, the CDR3 is TGTGCCAGTAGTATGGGTCCAGGTAGGGGGAACACTGAAGCTTTCTTT. Its protein is CASSMGPGRGNTEAFF.